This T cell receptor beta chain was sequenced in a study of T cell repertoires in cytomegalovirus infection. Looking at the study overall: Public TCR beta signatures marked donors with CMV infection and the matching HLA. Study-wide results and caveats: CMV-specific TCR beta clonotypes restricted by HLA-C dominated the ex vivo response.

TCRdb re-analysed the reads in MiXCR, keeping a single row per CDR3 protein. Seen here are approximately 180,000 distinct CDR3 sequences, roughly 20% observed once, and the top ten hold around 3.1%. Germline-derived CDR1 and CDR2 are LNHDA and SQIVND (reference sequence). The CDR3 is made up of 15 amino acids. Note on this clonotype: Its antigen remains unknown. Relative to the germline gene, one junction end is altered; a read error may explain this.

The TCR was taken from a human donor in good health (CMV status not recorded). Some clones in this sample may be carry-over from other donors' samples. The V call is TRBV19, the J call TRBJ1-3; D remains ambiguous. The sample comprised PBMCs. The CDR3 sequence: CASSLQLSSGNTINF. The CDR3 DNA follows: TGTGCCAGTAGTCTCCAGCTTAGCTCTGGAAACACCATAAATTTT.